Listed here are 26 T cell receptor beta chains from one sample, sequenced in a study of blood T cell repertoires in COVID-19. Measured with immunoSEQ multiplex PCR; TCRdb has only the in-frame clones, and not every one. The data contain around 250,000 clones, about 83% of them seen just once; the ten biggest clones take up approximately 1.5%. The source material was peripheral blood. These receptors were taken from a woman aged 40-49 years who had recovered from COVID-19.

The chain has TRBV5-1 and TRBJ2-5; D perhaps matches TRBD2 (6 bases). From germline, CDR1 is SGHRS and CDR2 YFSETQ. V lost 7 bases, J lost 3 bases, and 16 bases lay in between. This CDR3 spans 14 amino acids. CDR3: CASAPGVGKETQYF. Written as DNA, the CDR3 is TGCGCCAGCGCCCCGGGGGTGGGGAAAGAGACCCAGTACTTC.

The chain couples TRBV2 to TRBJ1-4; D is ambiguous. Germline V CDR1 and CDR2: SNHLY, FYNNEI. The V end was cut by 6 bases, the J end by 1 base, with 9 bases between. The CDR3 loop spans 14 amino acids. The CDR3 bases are TGTGCCAGCAGCCGACTGGGAACTAATGAAAAACTGTTTTTT. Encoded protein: CASSRLGTNEKLFF. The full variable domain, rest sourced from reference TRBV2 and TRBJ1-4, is EPEVTQTPSHQVTQMGQEVILRCVPISNHLYFYWYRQILGQKVEFLVSFYNNEISEKSEIFDDQFSVERPDGSNFTLKIRSTKLEDSAMYFCASSRLGTNEKLFFGSGTQLSVL.

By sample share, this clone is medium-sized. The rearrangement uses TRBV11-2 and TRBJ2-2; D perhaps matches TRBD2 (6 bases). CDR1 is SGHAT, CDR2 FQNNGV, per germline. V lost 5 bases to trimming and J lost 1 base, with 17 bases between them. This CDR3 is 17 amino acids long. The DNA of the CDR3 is TGTGCCAGCAGCCCCAGATTAGGGACTCAGAACACCGGGGAGCTGTTTTTT. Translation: CASSPRLGTQNTGELFF.

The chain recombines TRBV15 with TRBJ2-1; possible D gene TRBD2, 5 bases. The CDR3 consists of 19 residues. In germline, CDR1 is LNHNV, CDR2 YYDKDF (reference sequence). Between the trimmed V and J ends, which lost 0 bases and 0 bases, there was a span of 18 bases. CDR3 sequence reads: CATSRDRRRQMGSYNEQFF. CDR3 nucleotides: TGTGCCACCAGCAGAGATAGGAGGAGGCAAATGGGCTCCTACAATGAGCAGTTCTTC. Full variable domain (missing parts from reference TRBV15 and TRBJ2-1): DAMVIQNPRYQVTQFGKPVTLSCSQTLNHNVMYWYQQKSSQAPKLLFHYYDKDFNNEADTPDNFQSRRPNTSFCFLDIRSPGLGDTAMYLCATSRDRRRQMGSYNEQFFGPGTRLTVL.

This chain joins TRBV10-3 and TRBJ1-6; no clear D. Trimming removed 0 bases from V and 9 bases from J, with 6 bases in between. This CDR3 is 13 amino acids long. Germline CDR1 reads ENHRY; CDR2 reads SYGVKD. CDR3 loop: CAISESGVSPLHF. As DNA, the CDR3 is TGTGCCATCAGTGAGTCCGGGGTTTCACCCCTCCACTTT.

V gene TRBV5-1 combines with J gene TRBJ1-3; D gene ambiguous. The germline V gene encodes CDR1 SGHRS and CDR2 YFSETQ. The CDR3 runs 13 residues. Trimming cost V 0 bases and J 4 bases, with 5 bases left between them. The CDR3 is CASSLDQGNTIYF. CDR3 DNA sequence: TGCGCCAGCAGCTTGGACCAGGGAAACACCATATATTTT.

The CDR3 coding sequence is TGCGCCAGCTGCCAGGGGGCCCTTTCCTCCTACGAGCAGTACTTC. It is translated as CASCQGALSSYEQYF. The chain employs TRBV5-1 and TRBJ2-7, with 8 bases matching TRBD1. Germline CDR1 reads SGHRS; CDR2 reads YFSETQ. V dropped 7 bases and J dropped 0; count of bases not matched to a gene: 9. The CDR3 length is 15 residues.

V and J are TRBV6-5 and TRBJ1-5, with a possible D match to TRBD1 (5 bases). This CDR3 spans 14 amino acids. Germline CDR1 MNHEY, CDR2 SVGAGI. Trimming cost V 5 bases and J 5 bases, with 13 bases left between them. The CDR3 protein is CASSLQEAYQPQHF. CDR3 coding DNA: TGTGCCAGCAGTCTACAGGAAGCATATCAGCCCCAGCATTTT.

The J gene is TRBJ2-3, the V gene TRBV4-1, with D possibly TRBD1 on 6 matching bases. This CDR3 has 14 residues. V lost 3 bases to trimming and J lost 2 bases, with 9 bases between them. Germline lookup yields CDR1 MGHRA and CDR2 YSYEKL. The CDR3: CASSQGATTDTQYF. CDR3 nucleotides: TGCGCCAGCAGCCAGGGGGCCACCACAGATACGCAGTATTTT.

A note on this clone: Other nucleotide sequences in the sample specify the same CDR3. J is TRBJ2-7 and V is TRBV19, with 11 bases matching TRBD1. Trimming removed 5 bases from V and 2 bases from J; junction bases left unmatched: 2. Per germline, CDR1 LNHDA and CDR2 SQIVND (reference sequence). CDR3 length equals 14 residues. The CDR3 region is CASSLGQGAYEQYF. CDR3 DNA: TGTGCCAGTAGTTTGGGACAGGGGGCCTACGAGCAGTACTTC.

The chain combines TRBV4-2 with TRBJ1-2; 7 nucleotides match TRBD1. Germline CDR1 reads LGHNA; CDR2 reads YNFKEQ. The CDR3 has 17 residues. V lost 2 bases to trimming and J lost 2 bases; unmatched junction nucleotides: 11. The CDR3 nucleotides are TGTGCCAGCAGCCAACTAAAGGAGACAGGGCCCAACTATGGCTACACCTTC. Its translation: CASSQLKETGPNYGYTF.

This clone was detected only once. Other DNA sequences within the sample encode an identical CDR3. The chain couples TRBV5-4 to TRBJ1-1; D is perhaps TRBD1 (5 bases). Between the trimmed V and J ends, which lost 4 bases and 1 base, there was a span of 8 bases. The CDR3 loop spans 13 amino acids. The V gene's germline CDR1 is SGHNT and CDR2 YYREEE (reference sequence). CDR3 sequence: CASSADRNTEAFF. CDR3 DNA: TGTGCCAGCAGCGCAGACAGGAACACTGAAGCTTTCTTT.

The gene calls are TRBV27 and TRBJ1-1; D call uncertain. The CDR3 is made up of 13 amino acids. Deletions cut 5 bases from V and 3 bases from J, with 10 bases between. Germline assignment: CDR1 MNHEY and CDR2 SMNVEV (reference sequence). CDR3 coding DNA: TGTGCCAGCAGTCAACAAAGTTACACTGAAGCTTTCTTT. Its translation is CASSQQSYTEAFF.

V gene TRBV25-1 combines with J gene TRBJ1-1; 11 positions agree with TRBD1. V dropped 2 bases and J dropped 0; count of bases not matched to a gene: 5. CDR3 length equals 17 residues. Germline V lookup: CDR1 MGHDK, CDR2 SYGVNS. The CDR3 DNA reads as TGTGCCAGCAGTGAAGGGACAGGGGGTTCGATGAACACTGAAGCTTTCTTT. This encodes CASSEGTGGSMNTEAFF.

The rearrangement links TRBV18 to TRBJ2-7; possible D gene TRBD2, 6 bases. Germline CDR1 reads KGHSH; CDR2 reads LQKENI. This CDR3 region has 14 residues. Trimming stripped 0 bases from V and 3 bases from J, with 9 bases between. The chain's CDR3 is CASSPPGSRYEQYF. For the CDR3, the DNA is TGTGCCAGCTCACCACCCGGGAGCCGCTACGAGCAGTACTTC.

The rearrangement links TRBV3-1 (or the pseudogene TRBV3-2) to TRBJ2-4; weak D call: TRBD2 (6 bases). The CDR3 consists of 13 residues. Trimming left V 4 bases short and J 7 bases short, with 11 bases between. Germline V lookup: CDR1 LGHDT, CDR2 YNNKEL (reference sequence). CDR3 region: CASSPGGRNIQYF. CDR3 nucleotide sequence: TGTGCCAGCAGCCCCGGGGGTCGGAACATTCAGTACTTC.

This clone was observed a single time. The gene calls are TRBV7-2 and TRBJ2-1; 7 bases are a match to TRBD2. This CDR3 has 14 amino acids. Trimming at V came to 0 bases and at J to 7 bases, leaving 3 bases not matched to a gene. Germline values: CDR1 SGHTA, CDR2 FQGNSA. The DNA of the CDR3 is TGTGCCAGCAGCTTAGCACCCGGGAGGAATGAGCAGTTCTTC. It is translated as CASSLAPGRNEQFF. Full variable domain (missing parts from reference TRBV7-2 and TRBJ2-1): GAGVSQSPSNKVTEKGKDVELRCDPISGHTALYWYRQSLGQGLEFLIYFQGNSAPDKSGLPSDRFSAERTGGSVSTLTIQRTQQEDSAVYLCASSLAPGRNEQFFGPGTRLTVL.

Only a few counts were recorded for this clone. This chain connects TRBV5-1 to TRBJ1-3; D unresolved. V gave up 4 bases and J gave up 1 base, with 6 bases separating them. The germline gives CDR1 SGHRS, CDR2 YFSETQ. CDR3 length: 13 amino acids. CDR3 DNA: TGCGCCAGCAGCGTAGAATCTGGAAACACCATATATTTT. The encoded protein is CASSVESGNTIYF.

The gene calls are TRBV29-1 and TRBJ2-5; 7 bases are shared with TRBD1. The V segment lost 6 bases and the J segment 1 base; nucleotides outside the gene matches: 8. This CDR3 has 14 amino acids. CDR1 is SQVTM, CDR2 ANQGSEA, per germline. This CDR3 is CSVAGTDIQETQYF. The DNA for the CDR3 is TGCAGCGTGGCCGGGACAGATATCCAAGAGACCCAGTACTTC.

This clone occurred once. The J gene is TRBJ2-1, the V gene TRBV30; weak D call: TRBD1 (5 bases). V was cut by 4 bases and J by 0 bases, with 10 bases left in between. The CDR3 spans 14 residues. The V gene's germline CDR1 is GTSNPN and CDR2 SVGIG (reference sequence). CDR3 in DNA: TGTGCCTGGACCCGACAGATCTCCTACAATGAGCAGTTCTTC. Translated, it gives CAWTRQISYNEQFF.

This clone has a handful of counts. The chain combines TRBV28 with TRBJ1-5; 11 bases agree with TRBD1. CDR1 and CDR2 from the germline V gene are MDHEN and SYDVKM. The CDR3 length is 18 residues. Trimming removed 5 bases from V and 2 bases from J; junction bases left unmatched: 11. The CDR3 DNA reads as TGTGCCAGCAGTACTGGACAGGGGGCGTCATACGGCAATCAGCCCCAGCATTTT. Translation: CASSTGQGASYGNQPQHF.

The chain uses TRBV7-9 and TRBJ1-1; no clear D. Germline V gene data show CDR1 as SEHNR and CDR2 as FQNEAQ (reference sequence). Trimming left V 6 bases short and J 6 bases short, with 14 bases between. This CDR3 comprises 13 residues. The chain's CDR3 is CASRPTGGPEAFF. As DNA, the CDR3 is TGTGCCAGCAGACCGACGGGAGGGCCTGAAGCTTTCTTT.

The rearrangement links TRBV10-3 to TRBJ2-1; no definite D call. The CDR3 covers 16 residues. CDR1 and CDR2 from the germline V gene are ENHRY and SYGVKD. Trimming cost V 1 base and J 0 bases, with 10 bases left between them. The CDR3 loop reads CAISEFLLSSYNEQFF. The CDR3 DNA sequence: TGTGCCATCAGTGAGTTTCTCTTGAGCTCCTACAATGAGCAGTTCTTC.

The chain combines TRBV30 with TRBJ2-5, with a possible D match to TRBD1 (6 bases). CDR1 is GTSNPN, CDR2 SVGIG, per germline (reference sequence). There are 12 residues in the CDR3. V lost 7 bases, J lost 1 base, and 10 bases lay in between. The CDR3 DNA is TGTGCCTACTCGGACAGCCAAGAGACCCAGTACTTC. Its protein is CAYSDSQETQYF.

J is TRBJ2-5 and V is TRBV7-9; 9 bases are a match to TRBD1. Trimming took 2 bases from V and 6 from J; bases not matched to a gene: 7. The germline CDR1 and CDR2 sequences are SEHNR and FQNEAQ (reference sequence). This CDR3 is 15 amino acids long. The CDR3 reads CASSLIGQGPKTQYF. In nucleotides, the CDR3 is TGTGCCAGCAGCTTAATCGGACAGGGGCCGAAGACCCAGTACTTC.

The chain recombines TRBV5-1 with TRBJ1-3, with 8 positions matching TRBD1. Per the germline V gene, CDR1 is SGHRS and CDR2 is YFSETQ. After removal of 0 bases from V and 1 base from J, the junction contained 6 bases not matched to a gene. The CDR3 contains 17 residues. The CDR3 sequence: CASSLAAQGVSGNTIYF. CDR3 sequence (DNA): TGCGCCAGCAGCTTGGCGGCACAGGGGGTTTCTGGAAACACCATATATTTT.